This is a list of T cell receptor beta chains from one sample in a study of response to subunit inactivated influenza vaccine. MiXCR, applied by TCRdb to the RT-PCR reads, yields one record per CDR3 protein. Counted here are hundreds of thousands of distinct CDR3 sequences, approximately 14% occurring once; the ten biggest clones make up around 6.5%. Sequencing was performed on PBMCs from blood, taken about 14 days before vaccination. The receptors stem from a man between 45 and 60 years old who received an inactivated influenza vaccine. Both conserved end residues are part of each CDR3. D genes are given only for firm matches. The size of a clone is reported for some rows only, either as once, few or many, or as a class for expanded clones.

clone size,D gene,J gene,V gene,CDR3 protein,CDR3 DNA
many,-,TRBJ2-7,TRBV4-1,CASSQLGQAYEQYF,TGCGCCAGCAGCCAATTAGGACAAGCCTACGAGCAGTACTTC
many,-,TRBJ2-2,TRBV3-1,CASRQGPGELFF,TGTGCCAGCAGGCAAGGGCCCGGGGAGCTGTTTTTT
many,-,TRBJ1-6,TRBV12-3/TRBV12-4,CASSFINSPLHF,TGTGCCAGCAGTTTTATCAATTCACCCCTCCACTTT
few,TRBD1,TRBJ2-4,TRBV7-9,CASSSRDREGDIQYF,TGTGCCAGCAGCTCAAGGGACAGGGAAGGTGACATTCAGTACTTC
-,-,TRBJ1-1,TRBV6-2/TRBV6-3,CASTRDYTTEAFF,TGTGCCAGCACCCGGGACTATACCACTGAAGCTTTCTTT
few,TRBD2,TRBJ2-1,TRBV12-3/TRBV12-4,CASSRDSGLGYNEQFF,TGTGCCAGCAGTCGCGATAGTGGACTAGGGTACAATGAGCAGTTCTTC
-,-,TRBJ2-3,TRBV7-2,CASSIKRPGGTDTQYF,TGTGCCAGCAGCATCAAACGGCCGGGCGGGACAGATACGCAGTATTTT
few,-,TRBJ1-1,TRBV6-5,CASSYAGTTTEAFF,TGTGCCAGCAGTTACGCTGGGACTACCACTGAAGCTTTCTTT
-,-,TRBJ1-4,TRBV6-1,CACQKAFNEKLFF,TGTGCCTGCCAAAAGGCGTTTAATGAAAAACTGTTTTTT
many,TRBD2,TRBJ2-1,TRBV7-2,CASSLDGGAYNEQFF,TGTGCCAGCAGCTTAGACGGGGGGGCCTACAATGAGCAGTTCTTC
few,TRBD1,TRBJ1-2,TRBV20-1,CSARATGGADYGYTF,TGCAGTGCTAGGGCTACAGGGGGCGCAGACTATGGCTACACCTTC
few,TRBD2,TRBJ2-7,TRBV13,CASSPAGEQYF,TGTGCCAGCAGTCCAGCGGGGGAGCAGTACTTC
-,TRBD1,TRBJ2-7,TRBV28,CASREQGYEQYF,TGTGCCAGCAGAGAACAGGGGTACGAGCAGTACTTC
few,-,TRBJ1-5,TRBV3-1,CASSDSGVREGPQHF,TGTGCCAGCAGCGATAGTGGTGTACGGGAGGGGCCCCAGCATTTT
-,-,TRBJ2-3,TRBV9,CASSVHPGPSTDTQYF,TGTGCCAGCAGCGTTCATCCGGGACCGAGCACAGATACGCAGTATTTT
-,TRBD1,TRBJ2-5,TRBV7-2,CASSLDPTGQETQYF,TGTGCCAGCAGCTTAGACCCGACAGGGCAGGAGACCCAGTACTTC
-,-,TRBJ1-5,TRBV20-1,CSVGEAQPQHF,TGCAGTGTCGGGGAGGCCCAGCCCCAGCATTTT
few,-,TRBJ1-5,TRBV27,CASSLLRGSNQPQHF,TGTGCCAGCAGTTTACTAAGAGGGTCCAATCAGCCCCAGCATTTT
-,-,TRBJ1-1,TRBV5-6,CASSSTGREAFF,TGTGCCAGCAGCTCGACAGGCCGTGAAGCTTTCTTT
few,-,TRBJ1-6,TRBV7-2,CASSRQGWGNSPLHF,TGTGCCAGCAGCCGGCAGGGGTGGGGTAATTCACCCCTCCACTTT
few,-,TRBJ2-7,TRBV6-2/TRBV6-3,CASSSRQGGFEQYF,TGTGCCAGCAGTTCCCGACAGGGAGGTTTCGAGCAGTACTTC
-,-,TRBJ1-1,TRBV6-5,CASSYSRVWDTEAFF,TGTGCCAGCAGTTACTCCAGGGTGTGGGACACTGAAGCTTTCTTT
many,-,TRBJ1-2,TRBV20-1,CSAREGGSYGYTF,TGCAGTGCTAGAGAAGGAGGGAGTTATGGCTACACCTTC
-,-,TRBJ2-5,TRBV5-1,CASSLEWVPQETQYF,TGCGCCAGCAGCTTGGAGTGGGTGCCCCAAGAGACCCAGTACTTC
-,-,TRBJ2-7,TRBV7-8,CASSLNKGGEQYF,TGTGCCAGCAGCTTAAATAAGGGAGGCGAGCAGTACTTC
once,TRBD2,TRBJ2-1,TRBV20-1,CSARRPGLAYNEQFF,TGCAGTGCTAGACGTCCGGGACTAGCCTACAATGAGCAGTTCTTC
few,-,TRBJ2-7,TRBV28,CASSFFHAGSSYEQYF,TGTGCCAGCAGTTTCTTTCACGCAGGAAGCTCCTACGAGCAGTACTTC
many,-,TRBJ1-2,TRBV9,CASSPQHTQGFTF,TGTGCCAGCAGCCCGCAACATACTCAGGGGTTCACCTTC
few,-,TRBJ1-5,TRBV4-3,CASSQGTADQPQHF,TGCGCCAGCAGCCAAGGGACAGCTGATCAGCCCCAGCATTTT
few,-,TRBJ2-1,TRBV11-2,CASSQYAAAVQQFF,TGTGCCAGCAGCCAATATGCGGCGGCGGTTCAGCAGTTCTTC
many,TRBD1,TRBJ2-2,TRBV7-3,CASSLSQGAIYTGELFF,TGTGCCAGCAGCCTATCACAGGGGGCGATATACACCGGGGAGCTGTTTTTT
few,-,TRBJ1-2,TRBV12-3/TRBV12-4,CASSQDGLYGYTF,TGTGCCAGCAGCCAGGACGGCCTCTATGGCTACACCTTC
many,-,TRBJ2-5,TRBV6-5,CASADIRETQYF,TGTGCCAGCGCCGACATCCGGGAGACCCAGTACTTC
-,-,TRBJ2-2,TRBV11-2,CASSSQRAARRKNTGELFF,TGTGCCAGCAGCTCCCAGCGGGCTGCGAGACGGAAGAACACCGGGGAGCTGTTTTTT
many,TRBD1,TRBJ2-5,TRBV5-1,CASSLGTGEETQYF,TGTGCCAGCAGTTTAGGGACAGGGGAAGAGACCCAGTACTTC
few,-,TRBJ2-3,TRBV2,CASRWARDMGDTQYF,TGTGCCAGCAGGTGGGCCCGGGACATGGGAGATACGCAGTATTTT
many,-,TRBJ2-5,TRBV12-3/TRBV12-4,CASSFSDKNPQYF,TGTGCCAGCAGTTTTAGCGATAAAAACCCCCAGTACTTC
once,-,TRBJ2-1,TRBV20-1,CSASWRYNEQFF,TGCAGTGCTAGTTGGCGGTACAATGAGCAGTTCTTC
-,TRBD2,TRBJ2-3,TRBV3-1,CASSQETAGGPGDTQYF,TGTGCCAGCAGCCAAGAGACAGCGGGAGGGCCCGGAGATACGCAGTATTTT
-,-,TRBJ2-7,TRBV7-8,CASSLRAYEQYF,TGTGCCAGCAGCTTACGGGCATACGAGCAGTACTTC
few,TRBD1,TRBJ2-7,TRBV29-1,CSAYGTGSGYEQYF,TGCAGCGCTTACGGGACAGGGAGCGGCTACGAGCAGTACTTC
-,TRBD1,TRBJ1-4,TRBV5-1,CASSLGDRHEKLFF,TGCGCCAGCAGCTTGGGGGACAGGCATGAAAAACTGTTTTTT
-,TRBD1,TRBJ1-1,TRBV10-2,CASRKFFGQGDTEAFF,TGCGCCAGCAGGAAATTCTTCGGACAGGGGGACACTGAAGCTTTCTTT
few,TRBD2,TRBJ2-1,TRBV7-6,CASSLSGAIPTYNEQFF,TGTGCCAGCAGTCTTAGCGGGGCCATCCCTACCTACAATGAGCAGTTCTTC
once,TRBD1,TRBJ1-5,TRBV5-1,CASSLADRGRYSNQPQHF,TGCGCCAGCAGCTTGGCCGACAGGGGCCGTTATAGCAATCAGCCCCAGCATTTT
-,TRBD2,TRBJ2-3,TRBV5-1,CASSLEAGTSFKGHTQYF,TGCGCCAGCAGCTTGGAGGCCGGGACTAGCTTTAAGGGGCATACGCAGTATTTT
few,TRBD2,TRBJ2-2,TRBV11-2,CASSYLAGTTNTGELFF,TGTGCCAGCAGCTACCTGGCCGGGACTACGAACACCGGGGAGCTGTTTTTT
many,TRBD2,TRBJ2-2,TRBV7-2,CASSLTSGGTGELFF,TGCGCCAGCAGCCTGACTAGCGGAGGAACCGGGGAGCTGTTTTTT
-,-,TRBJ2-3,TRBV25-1,CASSEGGGADTQYF,TGTGCCAGCAGTGAAGGAGGGGGAGCAGATACGCAGTATTTT
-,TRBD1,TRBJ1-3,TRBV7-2,CASSSRQGRVAIYF,TGTGCCAGCAGCTCTCGACAGGGCAGGGTCGCCATATATTTT
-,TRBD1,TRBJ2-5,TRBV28,CATSQGGLQETQYF,TGTGCCACATCACAGGGGGGACTCCAAGAGACCCAGTACTTC
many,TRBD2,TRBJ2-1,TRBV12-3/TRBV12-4,CASSLRSGGEIGFF,TGTGCCAGCAGTTTAAGAAGCGGGGGGGAGATCGGGTTCTTC
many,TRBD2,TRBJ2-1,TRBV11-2,CASSSPGVAGLLSSYNEQFF,TGTGCCAGCAGTTCCCCCGGGGTAGCGGGGTTATTAAGCTCCTACAATGAGCAGTTCTTC
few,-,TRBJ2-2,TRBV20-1,CSAKSGGVITGELFF,TGCAGTGCCAAATCAGGGGGGGTAATTACCGGGGAGCTGTTTTTT
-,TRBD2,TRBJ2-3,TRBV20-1,CSVRWRERPDTQYF,TGCAGTGTCCGGTGGCGGGAGAGGCCAGATACGCAGTATTTT
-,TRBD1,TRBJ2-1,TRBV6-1,CASSPARDRVNEQFF,TGTGCCAGCAGTCCTGCCCGGGACAGGGTCAATGAGCAGTTCTTC
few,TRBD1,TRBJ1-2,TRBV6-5,CASSYSPGGNGYTF,TGTGCCAGCAGTTACTCTCCAGGGGGGAATGGCTACACCTTC